Presented here are 11 T cell receptor beta chains from one specimen sequenced in a study of regulatory T cells in long-lasting Graves disease. Time point given: newly diagnosed GD, antithyroid drugs for less than 3 months. PBMC RNA was the source of the TCR library. Building of the TCR beta libraries involved iRepertoire HTBI primers and Arm-PCR of CDR3 regions. One entry per CDR3 protein results from TCRdb running MiXCR on the multiplex PCR reads. Among around 250,000 distinct CDR3 sequences, about 18% were seen once, and the ten largest hold 14%. The same sample was also used in a study of T cells in Graves' hyperthyroidism and ophthalmopathy.

The sequences come from peripheral blood mononuclear cells (PBMCs), collected at new diagnosis, from a patient treated with antithyroid drugs. These receptors all stem from a woman aged 30 to 39 with Graves disease.

There are many counts of this clonotype. The chain carries TRBV20-1 and TRBJ1-1; weak D call: TRBD1 (5 bases). The CDR3 extends over 15 amino acids. Germline V CDR1 and CDR2: DFQATT, SNEGSKA (reference sequence). Trimming took off 5 bases at V and 0 bases at J, with 16 bases between the two ends. The CDR3 nucleotides read TGCAGTGCTGACTCCGGGACGTCCATGAACACTGAAGCTTTCTTT. It encodes CSADSGTSMNTEAFF.

In this sample, this clonotype turned up many times. The chain carries TRBV6-9 and TRBJ1-1, with D perhaps TRBD1 (6 bases). The CDR3 has 15 residues. Germline CDR1 is MNHGY and CDR2 is SVAAGI. Trimming left V 3 bases short and J 1 base short, with 12 bases between. The CDR3 reads CASSYFGRGNTEAFF. Written as DNA, the CDR3 is TGTGCCAGCAGTTACTTTGGCAGGGGGAACACTGAAGCTTTCTTT.

This clonotype was found many times. J is TRBJ2-3 and V is TRBV7-2; TRBD2 matches 8 bases. CDR3 length: 13 residues. CDR1 and CDR2 from the germline V gene are SGHTA and FQGNSA. The trim removed 4 bases at V and 6 bases at J, leaving 3 bases unmatched. Here the CDR3 DNA reads TGTGCCAGCAGCTGGGGACTAGGGGATACGCAGTATTTT. This gives the protein CASSWGLGDTQYF. The variable domain in full, completed from reference TRBV7-2 and TRBJ2-3, reads GAGVSQSPSNKVTEKGKDVELRCDPISGHTALYWYRQSLGQGLEFLIYFQGNSAPDKSGLPSDRFSAERTGGSVSTLTIQRTQQEDSAVYLCASSWGLGDTQYFGPGTRLTVL.

This clonotype was seen a handful of times. This likely comes from a read error, as the CDR3 has no conserved phenylalanine or tryptophan at its end. This chain connects TRBV25-1 to TRBJ1-1; D unresolved. Trimming removed 0 bases at V and 4 bases at J, with 9 bases between. There are 14 residues in the CDR3. Per germline, CDR1 MGHDK and CDR2 SYGVNS. CDR3 in amino acids: CASSEYIGGTEAFL. CDR3 DNA sequence: TGTGCCAGCAGTGAATATATTGGAGGCACTGAAGCTTTCCTT.

This clonotype showed up many times. The J gene is TRBJ2-5, the V gene TRBV19, with 7 bases matching TRBD2. V lost 3 bases, J lost 7 bases, and 2 bases stayed unmatched. This CDR3 has 12 residues. The germline V gene encodes CDR1 LNHDA and CDR2 SQIVND (reference sequence). The CDR3 DNA is TGTGCCAGTAGTATCGGCGGGGGGACCCAGTACTTC. Protein product: CASSIGGGTQYF.

This clonotype was observed a handful of times. The chain carries TRBV7-6 and TRBJ1-1; D ambiguous. Germline loops: CDR1 SGHVS, CDR2 FNYEAQ. The CDR3 is 13 residues long. V gave up 4 bases and J gave up 1 base, with 7 bases separating them. The CDR3 sequence is CASSSGANTEAFF. CDR3 in DNA: TGTGCCAGCAGCTCGGGAGCGAACACTGAAGCTTTCTTT.

This clonotype showed up just a few times. This chain joins TRBV6-5 and TRBJ2-3, with 9 positions matching TRBD2. The CDR3 loop spans 16 amino acids. The germline V gene has CDR1 MNHEY and CDR2 SVGAGI. With V trimmed by 3 bases and J by 0 bases, 4 bases remained unmatched. CDR3: CASSYGAGGSTDTQYF. The CDR3 DNA follows: TGTGCCAGCAGTTATGGGGCGGGGGGGAGCACAGATACGCAGTATTTT.

About this clonotype itself: This may arise from a read error, as a much more abundant clone is one base away. The missing conserved phenylalanine or tryptophan at the end of this CDR3 makes a read error likely. The genes are TRBV6-2 or TRBV6-3 and TRBJ2-1; 8 nucleotides align to TRBD2. The CDR3 consists of 16 residues. With V trimmed by 0 bases and J by 10 bases, 11 bases remained unmatched. In germline, CDR1 is MNHEY, CDR2 SVGEGT. The CDR3, as DNA: TGTGCCAGCAGTTACTCCCAGCGGGGGCGCGCGACGGAGCAGTTCTCC. Translating gives CASSYSQRGRATEQFS.

This clonotype has just a few counts. The chain uses TRBV3-1 and TRBJ2-6; D is perhaps TRBD2 (6 bases). V gave up 4 bases and J gave up 0 bases, with 13 bases separating them. This CDR3 is built from 17 residues. Looked up from germline, CDR1 is LGHDT and CDR2 is YNNKEL (reference sequence). The CDR3 region is CASSPYGSASGANVLTF. The CDR3 DNA sequence: TGTGCCAGCAGCCCGTACGGGAGTGCCTCTGGGGCCAACGTCCTGACTTTC.

The sample holds many counts of this clonotype. The chain recombines TRBV10-1 with TRBJ2-1, with 13 positions matching TRBD2. Germline trimming cut 2 bases from V and 8 bases from J; bases unmatched to any gene: 12. CDR3 size: 18 residues. In germline, CDR1 is WNHNN, CDR2 SYGVQD (reference sequence). CDR3 bases: TGCGCCAGCAGTGAGGTCGCGACTAGCGGGGGGAAAAAGGATGAGCAGTTCTTC. This gives the protein CASSEVATSGGKKDEQFF.

This clonotype was counted ten times or more. The CDR3 loop is CASSLLAPPYNEQFF. The DNA of the CDR3 is TGTGCCAGCTCTCTCCTAGCGCCACCCTACAATGAGCAGTTCTTC. This chain joins TRBV9 and TRBJ2-1; D is possibly TRBD2 (6 bases). The ends were cut back, 7 bases at V and 2 bases at J, with 16 bases in the middle. The CDR3 covers 15 residues. In germline, CDR1 is SGDLS, CDR2 YYNGEE.